What follows are 30 T cell receptor beta chains derived from one specimen sequenced in a study of T cell changes during pregnancy in multiple sclerosis. Profiled with immunoSEQ multiplex PCR; TCRdb holds only in-frame clones, not every one. The repertoire includes about 30,000 clones, around 90% of them detected once, and about 0.45% sits in the top ten. Sequencing used CD4+ T cells from peripheral blood mononuclear cells, obtained in the second trimester of pregnancy. These receptor sequences come from a female donor in good health, enrolled as a control in a pregnancy study.

The chain combines TRBV19 with TRBJ2-5; 7 nucleotides align to TRBD2. Germline CDR1 and CDR2: LNHDA and SQIVND (reference sequence). After removal of 4 bases from V and 4 bases from J, the junction contained 12 bases not matched to a gene. This CDR3 has 16 amino acids. The CDR3 protein is CASSKPTVGGRETQYF. The CDR3, as DNA: TGTGCCAGTAGTAAGCCCACGGTCGGGGGGAGAGAGACCCAGTACTTC.

This chain uses TRBV29-1 with TRBJ2-1; 9 nucleotides match TRBD2. This CDR3 region has 14 residues. Germline values: CDR1 SQVTM, CDR2 ANQGSEA. The junction had 6 bases not matched to a gene; V was cut back by 2 bases and J by 7 bases. The CDR3 nucleotides read TGCAGCGTTGAACCTAGCGGGACTTGGAATGAGCAGTTCTTC. Translation: CSVEPSGTWNEQFF.

DNA for the CDR3: TGTGCCAGCAGCTCGGGACTCAGCTCCTACAATGAGCAGTTCTTC. Protein sequence: CASSSGLSSYNEQFF. This sequence joins TRBV7-2 and TRBJ2-1, with D possibly TRBD2 on 6 matching bases. The CDR3 consists of 15 residues. CDR1 and CDR2 (germline): SGHTA, FQGNSA. V lost 4 bases and J lost 0, with 10 bases in between. Supplemented by reference TRBV7-2 and TRBJ2-1, the full variable domain reads GAGVSQSPSNKVTEKGKDVELRCDPISGHTALYWYRQSLGQGLEFLIYFQGNSAPDKSGLPSDRFSAERTGGSVSTLTIQRTQQEDSAVYLCASSSGLSSYNEQFFGPGTRLTVL.

The chain couples TRBV30 to TRBJ1-2; 8 bases align to TRBD1. This CDR3 contains 12 residues. V shed 8 bases and J 6 bases; nucleotides not matched to a gene: 8. Per germline, CDR1 GTSNPN and CDR2 SVGIG (reference sequence). CDR3 in amino acids: CAGYRGSDGYTF. CDR3 in DNA: TGTGCCGGATACAGGGGGAGCGATGGCTACACCTTC.

This chain joins TRBV13 and TRBJ2-5; no clear D gene. Germline CDR1 reads PRHDT; CDR2 reads FYEKMQ (reference sequence). V dropped 5 bases and J dropped 5 bases, with 9 bases sitting between them. The CDR3 has 12 amino acids. The CDR3 protein is CASSGPRETQYF. The CDR3 bases are TGTGCCAGCAGCGGGCCCCGGGAGACCCAGTACTTC.

The gene calls are TRBV19 and TRBJ1-5, with TRBD1 identical over 8 bases. V lost 4 bases to trimming and J lost 1 base; unmatched junction nucleotides: 3. Germline V gene sequence: CDR1 LNHDA, CDR2 SQIVND (reference sequence). This CDR3 has 15 amino acids. This CDR3 is CASSTRGLSNQPQHF. The CDR3 region has the DNA TGTGCCAGTAGTACCAGGGGGCTGAGCAATCAGCCCCAGCATTTT.

This clone was seen a handful of times. The CDR3 DNA follows: TGTGCCAGCAGCCCCCCAGGGGGGAGCATTCAGTACTTC. This gives the protein CASSPPGGSIQYF. The rearrangement joins TRBV4-2 to TRBJ2-4, with D possibly matching TRBD1 (7 bases). CDR3 length: 13 residues. Germline V gene data show CDR1 as LGHNA and CDR2 as YNFKEQ. V gave up 4 bases and J gave up 9 bases, with 13 bases separating them.

This chain joins TRBV4-3 and TRBJ2-7, with unresolved D. The V and J ends lost 1 base and 5 bases respectively, with 12 bases between them. The length of the CDR3 is 14 residues. Germline V gene data show CDR1 as LGHNA and CDR2 as YSLEER. CDR3 residues: CASSQGAALDEQYF. The CDR3 DNA reads TGCGCCAGCAGCCAAGGGGCAGCCTTGGACGAGCAGTACTTC.

The genes are TRBV2 and TRBJ2-7, with TRBD2 identical over 9 bases. This CDR3 has 15 residues. Losses at the gene ends were 6 bases for V and 1 base for J; bases not matched to a gene: 7. CDR1 SNHLY and CDR2 FYNNEI come from the germline V gene. The CDR3 region has the DNA TGTGCCAGCAGGGCAGGAGCGGGGGGATCCTACGAGCAGTACTTC. It specifies CASRAGAGGSYEQYF.

This chain connects TRBV1 to TRBJ2-1; the table's D call, TRBD2, has no DNA check behind it. TRBV1 is an annotated pseudogene. The CDR3 spans 14 residues. In DNA form, the CDR3 reads TGCACCAGCACCGCCGGGGGGGCCTACAATGAGCAGTTCTTC. Encoded protein: CTSTAGGAYNEQFF.

This chain connects TRBV25-1 to TRBJ2-7, with TRBD2 matching 9 bases. The V and J ends lost 5 bases and 5 bases, in that order; junction bases with no gene match: 10. Germline CDR1 reads MGHDK; CDR2 reads SYGVNS. The CDR3 is 15 residues long. The CDR3: CASSSGGREVDEQYF. CDR3 nucleotide sequence: TGTGCCAGCAGTTCGGGCGGGAGGGAGGTGGACGAGCAGTACTTC.

The chain couples TRBV6-1 to TRBJ2-7; weak D call: TRBD1 (6 bases). CDR3 length: 14 residues. Trimming cost V 6 bases and J 6 bases, with 18 bases left between them. The germline V gene encodes CDR1 MNHNS and CDR2 SASEGT. The CDR3 loop is CASRVTGLDSEQYF. CDR3 DNA: TGTGCCAGCAGGGTCACAGGGTTAGACTCCGAGCAGTACTTC.

This chain joins TRBV7-9 and TRBJ2-5, with TRBD1 matching over 9 bases. The germline V gene encodes CDR1 SEHNR and CDR2 FQNEAQ (reference sequence). The CDR3 covers 13 residues. With V trimmed by 3 bases and J by 7 bases, 3 bases remained unmatched. CDR3 loop: CASSLTGGVTQYF. CDR3 in DNA: TGTGCCAGCAGCTTGACAGGGGGGGTGACCCAGTACTTC.

V usage is TRBV30 and J usage is TRBJ2-7, with TRBD1 identical over 10 bases. After removal of 0 bases from V and 3 bases from J, the junction contained 2 bases not matched to a gene. CDR1 and CDR2 (germline): GTSNPN, SVGIG (reference sequence). The CDR3 extends over 14 amino acids. As DNA, the CDR3 is TGTGCCTGGAGTGTAGGGACAGGGGTCTACGAGCAGTACTTC. Protein product: CAWSVGTGVYEQYF.

This clone was found once. This chain uses TRBV7-8 with TRBJ2-7; D uncertain. Per germline, CDR1 SGHVS and CDR2 FQNEAQ. The CDR3 is 14 amino acids. V was cut by 5 bases and J by 0 bases, with 11 bases left in between. CDR3 sequence: CASSPRTASYEQYF. The CDR3 bases are TGTGCCAGCAGCCCTCGAACAGCCTCCTACGAGCAGTACTTC. Filled out from reference TRBV7-8 and TRBJ2-7, the complete variable domain reads GAGVSQSPRYKVAKRGQDVALRCDPISGHVSLFWYQQALGQGPEFLTYFQNEAQLDKSGLPSDRFFAERPEGSVSTLKIQRTQQEDSAVYLCASSPRTASYEQYFGPGTRLTVT.

This clone was seen a handful of times. The rearrangement uses TRBV29-1 and TRBJ2-1; D gene uncertain. Germline V lookup: CDR1 SQVTM, CDR2 ANQGSEA. The length of the CDR3 is 15 residues. V was shortened by 0 bases and J by 10 bases, with 19 bases between the two germline ends. DNA for the CDR3: TGCAGCGTTGAAGATCGTTTAAACCCGGTGCGGGAGCAGTTCTTC. It translates to CSVEDRLNPVREQFF.

The V and J genes are TRBV13 and TRBJ2-1, with TRBD1 matching 7 bases. The V gene end was trimmed by 6 bases and the J gene end by 6 bases; junction bases not matched to a gene: 11. Germline assignment: CDR1 PRHDT and CDR2 FYEKMQ (reference sequence). This CDR3 is built from 15 residues. The CDR3 coding sequence is TGTGCCAGCAGTTCCATCCCGGGACAGACCAATGAGCAGTTCTTC. Protein sequence: CASSSIPGQTNEQFF.

This rearrangement joins TRBV6-5 to TRBJ1-1; 7 bases map to TRBD1. V was clipped by 6 bases and J by 4 bases; unmatched bases: 5. This CDR3 contains 13 residues. CDR1 and CDR2 (germline): MNHEY, SVGAGI. The DNA of the CDR3 is TGTGCCAGCAGCCAGGGACAGACCACTGAAGCTTTCTTT. This sequence encodes CASSQGQTTEAFF.

The chain combines TRBV14 with TRBJ2-4; D is perhaps TRBD1 (5 bases). There are 15 residues in the CDR3. From germline, CDR1 is SGHDN and CDR2 FVKESK. V was shortened by 3 bases and J by 3 bases, with 12 bases between the two germline ends. The CDR3 loop reads CASSQSRVVKNIQYF. CDR3 sequence (DNA): TGTGCCAGCAGCCAGTCCAGGGTAGTCAAAAACATTCAGTACTTC.

The CDR3 DNA sequence: TGTGCCAGCAGTTACTTGGGGGCTGCGAACACCGGGGAGCTGTTTTTT. Translation: CASSYLGAANTGELFF. The chain couples TRBV6-5 to TRBJ2-2; D perhaps matches TRBD1 (6 bases). CDR3 length: 16 residues. Germline V lookup: CDR1 MNHEY, CDR2 SVGAGI. V was shortened by 1 base and J by 0 bases, with 9 bases between the two germline ends.

The CDR3 region is CATRPLPGQGKDTQYF. The CDR3 DNA reads TGTGCCACCAGACCTCTACCGGGACAGGGAAAAGATACGCAGTATTTT. The V call is TRBV27, the J call TRBJ2-3; the match to TRBD1 covers 9 bases. Germline V gene lookup returns CDR1 MNHEY and CDR2 SMNVEV (reference sequence). The ends lost 10 bases at V and 5 bases at J; junction bases unmatched: 16. The length of the CDR3 is 16 residues.

The chain has TRBV29-1 and TRBJ2-7, with TRBD1 identical over 8 bases. The CDR3 loop spans 14 amino acids. The germline V gene encodes CDR1 SQVTM and CDR2 ANQGSEA. After removal of 6 bases from V and 1 base from J, the junction contained 8 bases not matched to a gene. This CDR3 is CSVGQGSLSYEQYF. The DNA for the CDR3 is TGCAGCGTCGGACAGGGCAGCCTTTCCTACGAGCAGTACTTC.

In nucleotides, the CDR3 is TGTGCCAGCAGCCCCGGACTAGCGGGAGTGGGGACAGATACGCAGTATTTT. Translating gives CASSPGLAGVGTDTQYF. The rearrangement uses TRBV7-2 and TRBJ2-3, with TRBD2 matching 13 bases. This CDR3 is built from 17 residues. V trimming: 5 bases; J trimming: 3 bases; junction bases outside the gene matches: 8. Germline V lookup: CDR1 SGHTA, CDR2 FQGNSA.

The gene calls are TRBV28 and TRBJ1-2; TRBD1 matches at 7 bases. The CDR3 is 13 residues long. From germline, CDR1 is MDHEN and CDR2 SYDVKM. V lost 7 bases to trimming and J lost 3 bases; unmatched junction nucleotides: 5. The CDR3 region is CASNPTGHYGYTF. The CDR3 DNA sequence: TGTGCCAGCAACCCGACAGGGCACTATGGCTACACCTTC.

This clone appeared a single time. The chain links TRBV7-9 to TRBJ2-3; TRBD1 agrees at 7 bases. The CDR3 has 14 residues. Germline V gene lookup returns CDR1 SEHNR and CDR2 FQNEAQ (reference sequence). The trim removed 1 base at V and 9 bases at J, leaving 7 bases unmatched. The CDR3 nucleotides read TGTGCCAGCAGCTTAGGACAGGGTGAAGGCACGCAGTATTTT. Its protein is CASSLGQGEGTQYF.

V usage is TRBV30 and J usage is TRBJ2-6, with 7 bases that match TRBD1. The CDR3 is 14 amino acids. V lost 5 bases, J lost 4 bases, and 5 bases stayed unmatched. Germline V gene sequence: CDR1 GTSNPN, CDR2 SVGIG (reference sequence). CDR3 DNA: TGTGCCTGGGCAACAGGGGTCGGGGCCAACGTCCTGACTTTC. Encoded protein: CAWATGVGANVLTF.

The chain employs TRBV9 and TRBJ1-1; 9 bases map to TRBD1. The CDR3 covers 14 residues. Germline CDR1 is SGDLS and CDR2 is YYNGEE. V shed 4 bases and J 4 bases; nucleotides not matched to a gene: 5. The CDR3 loop is CASSTGTGFTEAFF. Written as DNA, the CDR3 is TGTGCCAGCAGCACCGGGACAGGGTTCACTGAAGCTTTCTTT.

The V call is TRBV12-5, the J call TRBJ2-2; D is unclear. The V gene's germline CDR1 is LGHNT and CDR2 FRNRAP. Trimming took 6 bases from V and 7 from J, leaving 9 bases between them. The CDR3 is made up of 12 amino acids. CDR3 in amino acids: CASGLYGGELFF. The CDR3 DNA follows: TGTGCTAGTGGCCTATATGGCGGGGAGCTGTTTTTT.

V is TRBV18 and J is TRBJ1-1; D possibly corresponds to TRBD1 (6 bases). The CDR3 loop spans 18 amino acids. Trimming stripped 2 bases from V and 2 bases from J, with 21 bases between. Looked up from germline, CDR1 is KGHSH and CDR2 is LQKENI. In nucleotides, the CDR3 is TGTGCCAGCTCACCAAGATGGTTGTTATCAGGGGCCAACACTGAAGCTTTCTTT. Its protein product is CASSPRWLLSGANTEAFF.

The genes are TRBV7-2 and TRBJ2-2, with 12 bases lining up with TRBD2. Trimming cost V 5 bases and J 6 bases; bases outside gene matches: 7. CDR1 is SGHTA, CDR2 FQGNSA, per germline. This CDR3 is 16 amino acids long. The CDR3 bases are TGTGCCAGCAGCCCAGAACGACTAGCGGGAGCCGGGGAGCTGTTTTTT. This codes for CASSPERLAGAGELFF. Supplemented by reference TRBV7-2 and TRBJ2-2, the full variable domain reads GAGVSQSPSNKVTEKGKDVELRCDPISGHTALYWYRQSLGQGLEFLIYFQGNSAPDKSGLPSDRFSAERTGGSVSTLTIQRTQQEDSAVYLCASSPERLAGAGELFFGEGSRLTVL.